This T cell receptor beta chain is from a study of blood T cell repertoires in COVID-19. Study at large: Sources were T cells, B-cell-depleted T cells, or PBMCs; the material itself was cDNA or gDNA.

This CDR3 is 15 amino acids long. Trimming shortened V by 4 bases and J by 6 bases, and 19 bases separated the two germline ends. Germline CDR1 is MGHRA and CDR2 is YSYEKL. The table lists this clone with a count of one. Clones were sequenced by immunoSEQ multiplex PCR, and TCRdb holds only the in-frame ones, with some missing. The sample has around 100,000 clones, about 86% seen once. Sequenced material: peripheral blood. The clonotype comes from a woman older than 75 with active or convalescent COVID-19. The chain recombines TRBV4-1 with TRBJ2-7; maybe TRBD2 (5 bases). The chain's CDR3 is CASSLFGGVGGEQYF. The CDR3 nucleotides read TGCGCCAGCAGCCTCTTCGGTGGGGTTGGAGGCGAGCAGTACTTC.